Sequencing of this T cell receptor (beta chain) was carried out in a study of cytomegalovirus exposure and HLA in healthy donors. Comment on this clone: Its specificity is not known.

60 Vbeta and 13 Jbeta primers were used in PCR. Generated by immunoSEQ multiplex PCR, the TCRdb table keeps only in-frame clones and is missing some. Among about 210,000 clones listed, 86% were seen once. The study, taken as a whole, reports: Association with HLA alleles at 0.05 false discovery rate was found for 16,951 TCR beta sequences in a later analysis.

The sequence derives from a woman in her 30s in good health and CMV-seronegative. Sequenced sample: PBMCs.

This CDR3 is CASTGLAGYNEQFF. In DNA form, the CDR3 reads TGTGCCAGCACTGGACTAGCGGGGTACAATGAGCAGTTCTTC. The rearrangement joins TRBV2 to TRBJ2-1; 12 bases match TRBD2. This CDR3 is built from 14 residues. Trimming cost V 7 bases and J 4 bases; bases outside gene matches: 2. Germline V lookup: CDR1 SNHLY, CDR2 FYNNEI.